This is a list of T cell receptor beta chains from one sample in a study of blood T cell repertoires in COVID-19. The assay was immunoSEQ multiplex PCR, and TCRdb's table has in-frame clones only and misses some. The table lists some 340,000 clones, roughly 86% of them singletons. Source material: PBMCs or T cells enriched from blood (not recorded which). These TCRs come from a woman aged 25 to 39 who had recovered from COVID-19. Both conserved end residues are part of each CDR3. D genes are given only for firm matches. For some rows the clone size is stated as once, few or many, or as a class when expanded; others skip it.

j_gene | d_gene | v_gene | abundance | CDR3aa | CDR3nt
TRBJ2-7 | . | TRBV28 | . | CASSLTVGEQYF | TGTGCCAGCAGCCTGACAGTTGGCGAGCAGTACTTC
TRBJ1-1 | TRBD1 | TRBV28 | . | CASSQNVGTGGRAFF | TGTGCCAGCAGCCAAAATGTGGGGACAGGGGGCCGTGCTTTCTTT
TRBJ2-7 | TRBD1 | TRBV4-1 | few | CASSQAGTGSYEQYF | TGCGCCAGCAGCCAAGCCGGGACAGGATCCTACGAGCAGTACTTC
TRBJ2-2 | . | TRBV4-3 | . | CASSRPPHSYTGELFF | TGCGCCAGCAGCCGGCCACCGCATAGCTACACCGGGGAGCTGTTTTTT
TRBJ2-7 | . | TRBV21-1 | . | CASSKDEARSYEQYF | TGTGCCAGCAGCAAAGATGAGGCCCGCTCCTACGAGCAGTACTTC
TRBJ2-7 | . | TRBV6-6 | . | CASSYPPLGIHEQYF | TGTGCCAGCAGCTATCCCCCCCTCGGGATCCACGAGCAGTACTTC
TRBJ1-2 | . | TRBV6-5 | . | CASSNRRAESYGYTF | TGTGCCAGCAGCAATAGGAGGGCGGAATCCTATGGCTACACCTTC
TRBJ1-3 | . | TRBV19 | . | CASSISGFGNTIYF | TGTGCCAGTAGTATCTCAGGGTTCGGAAACACCATATATTTT
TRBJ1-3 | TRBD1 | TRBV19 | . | CASSILGQLDSGNTIYF | TGTGCCAGTAGTATCTTGGGACAGCTAGACTCTGGAAACACCATATATTTT
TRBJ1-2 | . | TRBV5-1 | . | CASSLSRGFISGYTF | TGCGCCAGCAGCTTGTCGAGGGGGTTTATTAGCGGCTACACCTTC
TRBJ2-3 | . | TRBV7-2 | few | CASSLVGAGGRTDTQYF | TGTGCCAGCAGCTTAGTGGGGGCGGGCGGGCGCACAGATACGCAGTATTTT
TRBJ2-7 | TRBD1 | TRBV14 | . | CASSPQGYEQYF | TGTGCCAGCAGCCCACAGGGGTACGAGCAGTACTTC
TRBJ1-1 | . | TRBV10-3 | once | CAISERDNTEAFF | TGTGCCATCAGTGAGCGGGATAACACTGAAGCTTTCTTT
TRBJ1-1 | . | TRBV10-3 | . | CAISLGVNTEAFF | TGTGCCATCAGCTTAGGAGTGAACACTGAAGCTTTCTTT
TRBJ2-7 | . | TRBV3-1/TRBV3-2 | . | CASSQVARGNEQYF | TGTGCCAGCAGCCAAGTGGCCCGGGGGAACGAGCAGTACTTC
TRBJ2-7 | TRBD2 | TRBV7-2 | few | CASSLAAGAYEQYF | TGTGCCAGCAGCTTAGCAGCGGGGGCCTACGAGCAGTACTTC
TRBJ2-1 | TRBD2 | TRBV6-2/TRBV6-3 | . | CASSYSMIAGGYNEQFF | TGTGCCAGCAGTTACTCGATGATAGCGGGGGGTTACAATGAGCAGTTCTTC
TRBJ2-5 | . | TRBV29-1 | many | CSVEDQGRAPQETQYF | TGCAGCGTTGAAGATCAGGGCAGGGCGCCCCAAGAGACCCAGTACTTC
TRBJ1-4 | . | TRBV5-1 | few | CASSLSPGEKLFF | TGCGCCAGCAGCTTGTCCCCGGGTGAAAAACTGTTTTTT
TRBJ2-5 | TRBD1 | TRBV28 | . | CASNPLDRGGETQYF | TGTGCCAGCAACCCTCTGGACAGGGGAGGAGAGACCCAGTACTTC
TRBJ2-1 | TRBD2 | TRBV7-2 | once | CASSPAGGTYNEQFF | TGTGCCAGCAGCCCCGCGGGGGGTACCTACAATGAGCAGTTCTTC
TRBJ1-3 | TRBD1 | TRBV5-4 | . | CASSFGTGFSGNTIYF | TGTGCCAGCAGCTTTGGGACAGGGTTTTCTGGAAACACCATATATTTT
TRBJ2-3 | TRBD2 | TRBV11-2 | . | CASSLTRGGTDTQYF | TGTGCCAGCAGCTTGACGCGGGGGGGCACAGATACGCAGTATTTT
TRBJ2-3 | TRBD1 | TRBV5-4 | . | CASSVPQGTDTQYF | TGTGCCAGCAGCGTGCCACAGGGGACAGATACGCAGTATTTT
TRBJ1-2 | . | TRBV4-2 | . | CASSQDVGGYGYTF | TGTGCCAGCAGCCAAGATGTGGGGGGGTATGGCTACACCTTC
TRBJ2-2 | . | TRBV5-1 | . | CASRPSTGSAGELFF | TGCGCCAGCCGTCCCTCGACGGGGTCAGCCGGGGAGCTGTTTTTT
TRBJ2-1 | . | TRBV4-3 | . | CASSQDEASSNNEQFF | TGCGCCAGCAGCCAAGACGAAGCTAGCTCGAACAATGAGCAGTTCTTC
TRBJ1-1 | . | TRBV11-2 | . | CASSANREGEAFF | TGTGCCAGCAGCGCAAACAGGGAGGGTGAAGCTTTCTTT
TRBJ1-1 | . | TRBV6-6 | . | CASSTRRNTEAFF | TGTGCCAGCAGTACCCGTAGGAACACTGAAGCTTTCTTT
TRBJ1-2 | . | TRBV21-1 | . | CASSKATGSDKVEWVEWRSGYTF | TGTGCCAGCAGCAAAGCGACAGGGTCTGACAAGGTTGAGTGGGTTGAGTGGCGGTCTGGCTACACCTTC
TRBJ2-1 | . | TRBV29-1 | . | CSASGNRDYYNEQFF | TGCAGCGCCTCTGGGAACAGGGACTATTACAATGAGCAGTTCTTC
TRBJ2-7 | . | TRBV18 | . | CASSPRSQRASYEQYF | TGTGCCAGCTCACCACGATCTCAGCGGGCGTCCTACGAGCAGTACTTC
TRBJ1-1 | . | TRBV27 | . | CASSEVGGNTEAFF | TGTGCCAGCAGCGAAGTAGGGGGGAACACTGAAGCTTTCTTT
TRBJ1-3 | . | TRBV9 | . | CASSFTTGISGNTIYF | TGTGCCAGCAGTTTCACCACAGGGATCTCTGGAAACACCATATATTTT
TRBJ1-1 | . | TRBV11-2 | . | CASLLLQGSTEAFF | TGTGCCAGCCTTCTACTTCAGGGGAGCACTGAAGCTTTCTTT
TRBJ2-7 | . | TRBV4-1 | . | CASSREGSEQYF | TGCGCCAGCAGCCGAGAGGGCAGCGAGCAGTACTTC
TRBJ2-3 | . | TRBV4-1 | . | CASSQDRGAGSTDTQYF | TGCGCCAGCAGCCAAGATCGCGGGGCCGGGAGCACAGATACGCAGTATTTT
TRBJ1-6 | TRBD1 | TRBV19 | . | CATTGAPTYNSPLHF | TGTGCCACCACAGGGGCGCCCACCTATAATTCACCCCTCCACTTT
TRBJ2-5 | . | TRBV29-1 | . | CSARGGETQYF | TGCAGCGCTCGCGGCGGGGAGACCCAGTACTTC
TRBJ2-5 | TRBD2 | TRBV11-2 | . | CASSLDPGLAGGPRETQYF | TGTGCCAGCAGCTTAGACCCAGGACTAGCGGGGGGGCCGAGGGAGACCCAGTACTTC
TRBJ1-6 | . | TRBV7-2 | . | CASSPPGANSPLHF | TGTGCCAGCAGCCCGCCTGGGGCGAATTCACCCCTCCACTTT
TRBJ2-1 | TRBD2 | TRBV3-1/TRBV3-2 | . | CASGALAGGYNEQFF | TGTGCCAGCGGCGCACTAGCGGGGGGGTACAATGAGCAGTTCTTC
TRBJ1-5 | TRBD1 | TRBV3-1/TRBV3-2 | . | CASSPTGDSNQPQHF | TGTGCCAGCAGCCCGACAGGGGATAGCAATCAGCCCCAGCATTTT
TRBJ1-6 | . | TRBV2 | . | CASMKVSSYNSPLHF | TGTGCCAGCATGAAAGTGAGCTCCTATAATTCACCCCTCCACTTT
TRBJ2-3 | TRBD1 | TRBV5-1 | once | CASSLGPRQGLDTQYF | TGCGCCAGCAGCTTGGGCCCCCGACAGGGATTGGATACGCAGTATTTT
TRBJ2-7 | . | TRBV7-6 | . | CASSLLPGENYEQYF | TGTGCCAGCAGCCTGCTCCCAGGGGAGAACTACGAGCAGTACTTC
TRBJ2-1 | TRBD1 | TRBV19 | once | CASSIDQGAYNEQFF | TGTGCCAGTAGTATAGACCAGGGGGCCTACAATGAGCAGTTCTTC
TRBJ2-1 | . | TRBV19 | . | CASSIDPGDGAQFF | TGTGCCAGTAGTATAGATCCGGGGGACGGGGCCCAGTTCTTC
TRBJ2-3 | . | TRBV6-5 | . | CASSRQGTDTQYF | TGTGCCAGCAGTAGACAGGGCACAGATACGCAGTATTTT
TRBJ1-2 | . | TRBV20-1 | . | CSASRSQLGGGYTF | TGCAGTGCTAGTAGGTCCCAACTCGGGGGTGGCTACACCTTC
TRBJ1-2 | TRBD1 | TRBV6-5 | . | CASSYLTGWHGYTF | TGTGCCAGCAGTTACTTGACAGGGTGGCATGGCTACACCTTC
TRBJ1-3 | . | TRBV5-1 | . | CASSLSPTTSGNTIYF | TGCGCCAGCAGCTTGTCGCCGACAACCTCTGGAAACACCATATATTTT
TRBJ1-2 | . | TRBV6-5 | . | CASSRDLNYGYTF | TGTGCCAGCAGTAGAGATCTTAACTATGGCTACACCTTC
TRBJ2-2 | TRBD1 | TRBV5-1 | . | CASSSGQGPTGELFF | TGCGCCAGCAGCTCCGGACAGGGACCCACCGGGGAGCTGTTTTTT